This T cell receptor beta chain was sequenced during a study of CD8 T cells in cerebrospinal fluid in Alzheimer's disease. Study-level information: Plate-based nested PCR sequencing and droplet-based sequencing measured CSF T cell clonal expansion.

Study results and caveats: In mild cognitive impairment or Alzheimer's disease, the biggest CSF clone made up more TCRs than in controls.

This clonotype is deemed large by its frequency. Its target is unknown. The V gene's germline CDR1 is SEHNR and CDR2 FQNEAQ (reference sequence). This CDR3 spans 16 amino acids. One entry per CDR3 protein, without DNA, is what TCRdb gives after re-calling the 10x single-cell sequencing reads. This table lists approximately 480 distinct CDR3 sequences. The sequence was obtained from a human donor with Parkinson's disease. This rearrangement joins TRBV7-9 to TRBJ2-1; TCRdb's D call of TRBD2 is untestable without DNA. The specimen was cerebrospinal fluid. This chain's CDR3 is CASSNPGLAGRNEQFF.